These 4 T cell receptor beta chains were sequenced from one sample in a study of T cells after yellow fever vaccination. Via MiXCR, TCRdb re-called the 5' RACE reads, giving one row per CDR3 protein. The data hold under 55,000 distinct CDR3 sequences, with under 8% observed a single time. The specimen was CD8+ T cells not binding an NS4B(214-222) dextramer, sorted from PBMCs, collected 45 days after the yellow fever booster vaccination. All receptors derive from a man younger than 40 who received the YFV17D yellow fever vaccine.

This clonotype was counted at least ten times. This chain connects TRBV11-2 to TRBJ2-3; perhaps TRBD2 as D (5 bases). CDR1 is SGHAT, CDR2 FQNNGV, per germline. V lost 3 bases to trimming and J lost 4 bases, with 14 bases between them. The CDR3 totals 15 residues. The CDR3 coding sequence is TGTGCCAGCAGCTTGGGTCGTGGGAGCGCAGATACGCAGTATTTT. Its protein is CASSLGRGSADTQYF.

This clonotype was observed many times. The CDR3, as DNA: TGTGCCACCAGCAGAGTTGGGACCCACTACAATGAGCAGTTCTTC. Encoded protein: CATSRVGTHYNEQFF. The chain recombines TRBV15 with TRBJ2-1, with D perhaps given as TRBD1 or TRBD2 (5 bases each). Germline loops: CDR1 LNHNV, CDR2 YYDKDF (reference sequence). Trimming pared 1 base from V and 3 bases from J, leaving 10 bases between. This CDR3 contains 15 residues. Full variable domain (outside the CDR3, taken from reference TRBV15 and TRBJ2-1): DAMVIQNPRYQVTQFGKPVTLSCSQTLNHNVMYWYQQKSSQAPKLLFHYYDKDFNNEADTPDNFQSRRPNTSFCFLDIRSPGLGDTAMYLCATSRVGTHYNEQFFGPGTRLTVL.

In its sample, this clonotype was seen many times. The V gene is TRBV5-8, the J gene TRBJ2-5; TRBD2 is a possible D gene (6 bases). The germline V and J ends were trimmed by 4 bases and 4 bases, with 14 bases remaining between them. CDR3 size: 14 residues. Per the germline V gene, CDR1 is SGHTS and CDR2 is YDEGEE. The CDR3 DNA follows: TGTGCCAGCAGCGTGGGGGGTTTGGGAGAGACCCAGTACTTC. This sequence encodes CASSVGGLGETQYF.

This clonotype showed up just a few times. The rearrangement joins TRBV20-1 to TRBJ2-1, with D unclear. CDR1 and CDR2 (germline): DFQATT, SNEGSKA (reference sequence). With 6 bases removed from V and 1 base from J, the gap between germline ends came to 13 bases. The CDR3 covers 14 residues. CDR3 in amino acids: CSAFFMVSYNEQFF. The CDR3 DNA follows: TGCAGTGCCTTTTTTATGGTGTCCTACAATGAGCAGTTCTTC.